This T cell receptor beta chain stems from a study of spatial heterogeneity in lung cancer. Using its own MiXCR run on the 5' RACE reads, TCRdb lists one record per CDR3 protein. The sample has about 38,000 distinct CDR3 sequences, around 7.5% seen once. This clonotype was detected ten times or more. Time point of the sample: sample taken at primary tumor resection. The starting material was PBMCs, obtained at surgery. The TCR sequence derives from a male donor with early-stage non-small cell lung cancer.

This chain's CDR3 is CASNNPDPPGGYTF. CDR3 bases: TGTGCCAGCAATAACCCGGACCCCCCGGGGGGCTACACCTTC. This chain joins TRBV2 and TRBJ1-2; D is ambiguous. Germline CDR1 and CDR2: SNHLY and FYNNEI. The CDR3 length is 14 residues. V was trimmed by 7 bases and J by 8 bases, leaving 20 bases between them.